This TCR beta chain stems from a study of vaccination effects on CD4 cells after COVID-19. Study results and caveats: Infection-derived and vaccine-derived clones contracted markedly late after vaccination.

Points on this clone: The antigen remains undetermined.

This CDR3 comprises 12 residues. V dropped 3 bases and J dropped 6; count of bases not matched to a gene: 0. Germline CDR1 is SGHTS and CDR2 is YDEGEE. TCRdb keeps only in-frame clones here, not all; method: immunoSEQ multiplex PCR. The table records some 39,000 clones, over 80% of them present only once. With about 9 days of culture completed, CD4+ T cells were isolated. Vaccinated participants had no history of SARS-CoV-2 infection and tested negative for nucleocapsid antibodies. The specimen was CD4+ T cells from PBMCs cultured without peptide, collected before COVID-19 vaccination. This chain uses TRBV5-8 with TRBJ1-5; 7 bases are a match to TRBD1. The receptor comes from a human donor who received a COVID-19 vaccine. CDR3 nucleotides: TGTGCCAGCAGCTACAGGGGTCAGCCCCAGCATTTT. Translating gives CASSYRGQPQHF.